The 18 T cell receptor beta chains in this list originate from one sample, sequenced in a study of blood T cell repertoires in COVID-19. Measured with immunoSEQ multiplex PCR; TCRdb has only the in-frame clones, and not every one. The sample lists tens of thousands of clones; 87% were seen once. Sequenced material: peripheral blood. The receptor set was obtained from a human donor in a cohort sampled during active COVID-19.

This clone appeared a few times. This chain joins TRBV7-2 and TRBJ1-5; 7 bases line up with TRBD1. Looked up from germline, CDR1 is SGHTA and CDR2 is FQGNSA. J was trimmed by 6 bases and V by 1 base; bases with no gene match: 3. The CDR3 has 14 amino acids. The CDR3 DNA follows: TGTGCCAGCAGCTTAGGACAGGGAGGTCAGCCCCAGCATTTT. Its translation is CASSLGQGGQPQHF.

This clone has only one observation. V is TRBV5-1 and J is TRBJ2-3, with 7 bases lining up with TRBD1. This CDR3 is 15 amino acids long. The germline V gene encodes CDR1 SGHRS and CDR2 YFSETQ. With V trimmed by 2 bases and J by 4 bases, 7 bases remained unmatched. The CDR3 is CASSLETGVSDTQYF. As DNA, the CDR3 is TGCGCCAGCAGCTTAGAAACAGGGGTCTCAGATACGCAGTATTTT.

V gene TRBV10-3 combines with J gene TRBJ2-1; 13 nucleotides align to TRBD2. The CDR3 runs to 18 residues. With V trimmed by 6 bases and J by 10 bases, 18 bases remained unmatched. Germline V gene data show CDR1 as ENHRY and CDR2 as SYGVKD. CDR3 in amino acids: CAIRPGQGTSGRANEQFF. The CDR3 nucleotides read TGTGCCATCAGACCTGGACAGGGAACTAGCGGGAGGGCAAACGAGCAGTTCTTC.

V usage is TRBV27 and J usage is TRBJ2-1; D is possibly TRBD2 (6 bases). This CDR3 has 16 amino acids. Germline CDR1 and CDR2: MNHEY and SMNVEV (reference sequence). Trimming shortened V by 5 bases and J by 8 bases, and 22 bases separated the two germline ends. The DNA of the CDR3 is TGTGCCAGCAGTCCGTCCGGGAGCTACGGTATCGATGAGCAGTTCTTC. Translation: CASSPSGSYGIDEQFF.

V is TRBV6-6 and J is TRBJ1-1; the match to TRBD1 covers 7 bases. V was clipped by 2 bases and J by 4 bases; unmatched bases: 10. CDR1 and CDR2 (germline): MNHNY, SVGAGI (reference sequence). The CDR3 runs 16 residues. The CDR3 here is CASSYGGRGIGTEAFF. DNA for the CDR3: TGTGCCAGCAGTTACGGCGGCAGGGGGATCGGCACTGAAGCTTTCTTT.

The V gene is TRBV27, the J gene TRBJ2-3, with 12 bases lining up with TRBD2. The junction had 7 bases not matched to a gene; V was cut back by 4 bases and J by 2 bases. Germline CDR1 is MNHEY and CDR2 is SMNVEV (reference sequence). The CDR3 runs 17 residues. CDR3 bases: TGTGCCAGCAGTTCTAGACTAGCGGGAGCTTACACAGATACGCAGTATTTT. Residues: CASSSRLAGAYTDTQYF.

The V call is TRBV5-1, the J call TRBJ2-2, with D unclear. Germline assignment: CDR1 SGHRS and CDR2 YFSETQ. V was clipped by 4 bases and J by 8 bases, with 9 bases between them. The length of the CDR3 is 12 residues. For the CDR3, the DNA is TGCGCCAGCAGCGTTCTATCGGGGGAGCTGTTTTTT. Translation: CASSVLSGELFF.

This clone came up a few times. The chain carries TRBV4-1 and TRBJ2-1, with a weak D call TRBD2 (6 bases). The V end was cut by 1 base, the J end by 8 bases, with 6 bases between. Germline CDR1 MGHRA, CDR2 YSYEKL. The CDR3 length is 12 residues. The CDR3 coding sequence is TGCGCCAGCAGCCAAGGGAGGGATGAGCAGTTCTTC. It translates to CASSQGRDEQFF.

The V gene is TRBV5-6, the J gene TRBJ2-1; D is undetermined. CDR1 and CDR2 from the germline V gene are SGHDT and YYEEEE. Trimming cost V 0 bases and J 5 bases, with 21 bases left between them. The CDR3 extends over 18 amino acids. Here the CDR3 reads CASSLVYGRYDDNNEQFF. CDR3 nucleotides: TGTGCCAGCAGCTTGGTATATGGGCGCTACGACGATAACAATGAGCAGTTCTTC.

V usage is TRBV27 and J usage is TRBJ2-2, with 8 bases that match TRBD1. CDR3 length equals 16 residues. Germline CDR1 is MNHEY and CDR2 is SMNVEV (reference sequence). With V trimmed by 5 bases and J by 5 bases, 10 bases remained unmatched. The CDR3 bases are TGTGCCAGCAGTCCCCAGGCGGGACAGGAGACCGGGGAGCTGTTTTTT. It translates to CASSPQAGQETGELFF.

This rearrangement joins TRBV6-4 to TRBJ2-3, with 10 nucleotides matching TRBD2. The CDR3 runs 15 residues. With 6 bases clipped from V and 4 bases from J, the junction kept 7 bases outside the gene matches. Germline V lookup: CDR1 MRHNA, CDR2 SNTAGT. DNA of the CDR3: TGTGCCAGCAGCCCCAGCGGGGGGGCCTCAGATACGCAGTATTTT. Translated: CASSPSGGASDTQYF.

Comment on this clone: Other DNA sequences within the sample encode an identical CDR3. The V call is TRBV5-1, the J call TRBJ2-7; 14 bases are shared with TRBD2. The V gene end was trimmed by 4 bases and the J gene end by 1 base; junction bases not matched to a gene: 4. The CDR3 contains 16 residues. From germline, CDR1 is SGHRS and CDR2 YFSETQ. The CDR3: CASSPGLAGGSYEQYF. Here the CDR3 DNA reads TGCGCCAGCAGCCCAGGACTAGCGGGGGGATCCTACGAGCAGTACTTC.

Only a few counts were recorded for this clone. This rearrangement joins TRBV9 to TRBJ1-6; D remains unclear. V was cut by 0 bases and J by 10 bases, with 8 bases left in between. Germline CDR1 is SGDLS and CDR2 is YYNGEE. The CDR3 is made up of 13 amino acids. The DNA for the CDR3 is TGTGCCAGCAGCGTAGATGTGGAGTCACCCCTCCACTTT. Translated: CASSVDVESPLHF.

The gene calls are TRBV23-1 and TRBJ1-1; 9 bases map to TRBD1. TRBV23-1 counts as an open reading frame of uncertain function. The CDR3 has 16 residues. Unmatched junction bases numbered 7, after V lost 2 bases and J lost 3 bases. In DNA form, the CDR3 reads TGCGCCAGCAGTCAAGGGAACAGGGGGCTTGACACTGAAGCTTTCTTT. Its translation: CASSQGNRGLDTEAFF.

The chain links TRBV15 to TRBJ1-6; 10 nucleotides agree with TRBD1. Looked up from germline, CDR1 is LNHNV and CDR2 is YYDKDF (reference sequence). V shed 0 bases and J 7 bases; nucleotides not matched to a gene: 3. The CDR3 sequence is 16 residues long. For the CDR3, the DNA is TGTGCCACCAGCAGAGAGAGGACAGGGGGAAATTCACCCCTCCACTTT. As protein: CATSRERTGGNSPLHF.

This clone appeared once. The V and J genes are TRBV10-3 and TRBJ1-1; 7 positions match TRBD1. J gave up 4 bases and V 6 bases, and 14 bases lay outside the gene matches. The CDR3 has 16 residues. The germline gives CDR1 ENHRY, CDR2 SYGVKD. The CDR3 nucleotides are TGTGCCATCAGGTCCCCAGGGGGTCAGAGGGGCACTGAAGCTTTCTTT. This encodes CAIRSPGGQRGTEAFF.

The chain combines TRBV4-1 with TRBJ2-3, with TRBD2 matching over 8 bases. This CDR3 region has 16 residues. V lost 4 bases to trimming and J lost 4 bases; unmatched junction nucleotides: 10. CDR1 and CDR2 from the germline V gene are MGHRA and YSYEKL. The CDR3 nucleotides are TGCGCCAGCAGCCTCGTACTCCGGGGGGGCCCAGATACGCAGTATTTT. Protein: CASSLVLRGGPDTQYF.

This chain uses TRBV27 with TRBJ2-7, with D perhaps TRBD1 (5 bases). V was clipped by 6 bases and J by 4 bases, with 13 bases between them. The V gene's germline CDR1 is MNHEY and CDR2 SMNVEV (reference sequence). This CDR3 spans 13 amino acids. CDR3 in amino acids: CASSPGAAYEQYF. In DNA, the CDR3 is TGTGCCAGCAGCCCTGGGGCCGCGTACGAGCAGTACTTC.